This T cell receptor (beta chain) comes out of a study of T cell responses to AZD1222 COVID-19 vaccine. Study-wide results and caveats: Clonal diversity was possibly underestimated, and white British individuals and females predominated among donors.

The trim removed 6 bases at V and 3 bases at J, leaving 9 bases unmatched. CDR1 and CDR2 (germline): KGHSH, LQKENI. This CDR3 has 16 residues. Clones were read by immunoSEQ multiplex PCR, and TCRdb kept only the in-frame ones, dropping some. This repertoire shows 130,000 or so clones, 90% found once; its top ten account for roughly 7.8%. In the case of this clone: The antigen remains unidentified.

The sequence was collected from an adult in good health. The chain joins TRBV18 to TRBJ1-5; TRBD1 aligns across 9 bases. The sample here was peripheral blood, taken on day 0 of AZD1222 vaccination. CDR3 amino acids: CASSREGQGHNQPQHF. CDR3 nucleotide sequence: TGTGCCAGCTCGAGAGAAGGACAGGGGCACAATCAGCCCCAGCATTTT.